The clone carrying this T cell receptor (beta chain) rates as medium-sized. The data were produced by immunoSEQ multiplex PCR, yet TCRdb's version contains in-frame clones alone and is incomplete. Of 50,000 to 60,000 clones detected, about nine tenths appear once; the ten largest clones hold 2% to 2.5%. The data belong to a study of T cell changes during pregnancy in multiple sclerosis. The germline gives CDR1 SGHNT, CDR2 YYREEE (reference sequence). The CDR3 runs to 14 residues. The V and J ends lost 4 bases and 4 bases respectively, with 14 bases between them. J is TRBJ1-2 and V is TRBV5-4, with no clear D. Material: peripheral blood, obtained in the first trimester of pregnancy. The sequence was obtained from a female donor in good health, enrolled as a control in a pregnancy study. CDR3 in amino acids: CASSPTGGPYGYTF. CDR3 nucleotides: TGTGCCAGCAGCCCGACGGGAGGGCCCTATGGCTACACCTTC.